These T cell receptor beta chains were read from a single sample in a study of shared clonotypes between healthy human individuals. The method was immunoSEQ multiplex PCR; TCRdb's version includes in-frame clones alone and lacks a portion of them. The data contain approximately 2,000,000 clones, roughly 90% of them singletons. The sample comprised naive CD4+ T cells from PBMCs. Source of these receptors: a man between 18 and 35 years old in good health. Some clones in this sample may be carry-over from other donors' samples. Each CDR3 is given with its conserved first and last residue. The D gene is left open where the match is weak. Some rows mark clone size as missing; the rest say once, few, many or name a class of expanded clone.

d_gene: .; abundance: .; v_gene: TRBV5-6; j_gene: TRBJ2-7; CDR3aa: CASSLPGTYEQYF; CDR3nt: TGTGCCAGCAGCTTGCCAGGTACCTACGAGCAGTACTTC
d_gene: .; abundance: .; v_gene: TRBV28; j_gene: TRBJ1-5; CDR3aa: CASIPPQGGQPQHF; CDR3nt: TGTGCCAGCATCCCCCCACAGGGAGGTCAGCCCCAGCATTTT
d_gene: .; abundance: few; v_gene: TRBV9; j_gene: TRBJ2-2; CDR3aa: CASSVAPITGELFF; CDR3nt: TGTGCCAGCAGCGTAGCACCGATCACCGGGGAGCTGTTTTTT
d_gene: .; abundance: .; v_gene: TRBV18; j_gene: TRBJ1-5; CDR3aa: CASSPPYGGGQPQHF; CDR3nt: TGTGCCAGCTCACCACCGTACGGTGGTGGTCAGCCCCAGCATTTT
d_gene: .; abundance: .; v_gene: TRBV2; j_gene: TRBJ1-2; CDR3aa: CASSDLGTGYTF; CDR3nt: TGTGCCAGCAGTGATTTGGGGACCGGCTACACCTTC
d_gene: TRBD2; abundance: once; v_gene: TRBV7-2; j_gene: TRBJ2-2; CDR3aa: CASSLQLGLARTGELFF; CDR3nt: TGTGCCAGCAGCTTACAACTGGGACTAGCGAGGACCGGGGAGCTGTTTTTT
d_gene: .; abundance: .; v_gene: TRBV4-1; j_gene: TRBJ1-5; CDR3aa: CASSSGQNQPQHF; CDR3nt: TGCGCCAGCAGCTCAGGACAGAATCAGCCCCAGCATTTT
d_gene: .; abundance: .; v_gene: TRBV18; j_gene: TRBJ2-3; CDR3aa: CASSPRTVSSTDTQYF; CDR3nt: TGTGCCAGCTCACCCCGGACAGTTTCTAGCACAGATACGCAGTATTTT
d_gene: .; abundance: .; v_gene: TRBV5-1; j_gene: TRBJ2-5; CDR3aa: CASSLQNQETQYF; CDR3nt: TGCGCCAGCAGCTTACAGAACCAAGAGACCCAGTACTTC
d_gene: TRBD2; abundance: .; v_gene: TRBV15; j_gene: TRBJ2-1; CDR3aa: CATSRTRTSGTPLEFF; CDR3nt: TGTGCCACCAGCAGAACCCGGACTAGCGGGACGCCACTTGAGTTCTTC
d_gene: TRBD2; abundance: .; v_gene: TRBV6-5; j_gene: TRBJ2-5; CDR3aa: CASSYEGSGSGTQYF; CDR3nt: TGTGCCAGCAGTTACGAGGGTAGCGGGAGTGGGACCCAGTACTTC
d_gene: .; abundance: .; v_gene: TRBV28; j_gene: TRBJ1-1; CDR3aa: CASSLHGLEAFF; CDR3nt: TGTGCCAGCAGTTTGCACGGACTGGAAGCTTTCTTT
d_gene: .; abundance: .; v_gene: TRBV5-1; j_gene: TRBJ1-3; CDR3aa: CASSRSGNDGNTIYF; CDR3nt: TGCGCCAGCAGCAGGAGCGGGAACGATGGAAACACCATATATTTT
d_gene: .; abundance: .; v_gene: TRBV9; j_gene: TRBJ2-1; CDR3aa: CASSVGEHNEQFF; CDR3nt: TGTGCCAGCAGCGTAGGAGAGCACAATGAGCAGTTCTTC
d_gene: .; abundance: .; v_gene: TRBV6-5; j_gene: TRBJ1-4; CDR3aa: CASSSISATNEKLFF; CDR3nt: TGTGCCAGCAGTTCCATATCCGCAACTAATGAAAAACTGTTTTTT
d_gene: TRBD2; abundance: .; v_gene: TRBV9; j_gene: TRBJ2-3; CDR3aa: CASSVRGSQADTQYF; CDR3nt: TGTGCCAGCAGCGTACGCGGGAGCCAGGCAGATACGCAGTATTTT
d_gene: TRBD1; abundance: few; v_gene: TRBV5-1; j_gene: TRBJ1-5; CDR3aa: CASRATGDSNQPQHF; CDR3nt: TGCGCCAGCAGAGCCACAGGGGATAGCAATCAGCCCCAGCATTTT
d_gene: .; abundance: .; v_gene: TRBV28; j_gene: TRBJ2-2; CDR3aa: CASSLIGSFIGELFF; CDR3nt: TGTGCCAGCAGTCTAATCGGATCCTTCATCGGGGAGCTGTTTTTT
d_gene: .; abundance: .; v_gene: TRBV9; j_gene: TRBJ2-3; CDR3aa: CASSVVGDGRTDTQYF; CDR3nt: TGTGCCAGCAGCGTAGTCGGGGACGGACGCACAGATACGCAGTATTTT
d_gene: .; abundance: .; v_gene: TRBV7-8; j_gene: TRBJ1-2; CDR3aa: CASSLGGEWGYTF; CDR3nt: TGTGCCAGCAGCTTAGGAGGGGAGTGGGGCTACACCTTC